The 6 T cell receptor beta chains listed next were all sequenced from one sample in a study of blood T cell repertoires in COVID-19. The repertoire was sequenced with immunoSEQ multiplex PCR; TCRdb's copy has only in-frame clones and lacks some. The table lists about 150,000 clones, about 86% of them singletons. The specimen was PBMCs or T cells enriched from blood (not recorded which). These receptors were taken from a man aged 45-65 years who had recovered from COVID-19.

Written as DNA, the CDR3 is TGTGCCAGCAGCCAATCGACAGGGTGGTCCACAGATACGCAGTATTTT. Its translation is CASSQSTGWSTDTQYF. The V gene is TRBV7-2, the J gene TRBJ2-3, with 7 positions matching TRBD1. From germline, CDR1 is SGHTA and CDR2 FQGNSA. The junction had 10 bases not matched to a gene; V was cut back by 5 bases and J by 2 bases. CDR3 size: 16 residues.

The rearrangement uses TRBV7-9 and TRBJ1-2, with 7 positions matching TRBD1. CDR1 is SEHNR, CDR2 FQNEAQ, per germline (reference sequence). The junction had 3 bases not matched to a gene; V was cut back by 9 bases and J by 5 bases. This CDR3 region has 11 residues. CDR3 sequence reads: CASGTAYGYTF. The CDR3 DNA is TGTGCCAGTGGGACAGCTTATGGCTACACCTTC.

This clone was detected once. The J gene is TRBJ2-5, the V gene TRBV19, with D possibly TRBD2 on 6 matching bases. The CDR3 covers 13 residues. V shed 7 bases and J shed 2 bases, with 11 bases lying between them. Germline-derived CDR1 and CDR2 are LNHDA and SQIVND (reference sequence). CDR3 region: CASTRRGQETQYF. The CDR3 coding sequence is TGTGCCAGTACGAGACGGGGGCAAGAGACCCAGTACTTC.

The gene calls are TRBV7-3 and TRBJ2-5; 7 bases are a match to TRBD1. The CDR3 is 14 residues long. V shed 5 bases and J 4 bases; nucleotides not matched to a gene: 7. Germline V gene sequence: CDR1 SGHTA, CDR2 FQGTGA. The CDR3 loop reads CASSLSGTVETQYF. The CDR3 coding sequence is TGTGCCAGCAGCCTAAGTGGGACAGTAGAGACCCAGTACTTC.

The chain recombines TRBV2 with TRBJ2-1; 10 bases map to TRBD2. Germline CDR1 and CDR2: SNHLY and FYNNEI. With V trimmed by 6 bases and J by 13 bases, 18 bases remained unmatched. This CDR3 region has 16 residues. CDR3 residues: CASRGPLAGKLPSQFF. CDR3 sequence (DNA): TGTGCCAGCAGAGGCCCACTAGCGGGGAAGCTGCCTTCCCAGTTCTTC.

The chain uses TRBV2 and TRBJ1-5; 8 bases fit TRBD1. CDR3 size: 14 residues. Germline CDR1 SNHLY, CDR2 FYNNEI. Trimming removed 5 bases from V and 6 bases from J; junction bases left unmatched: 6. The CDR3, as DNA: TGTGCCAGCAGTTTCGGACAGGGAGGTCAGCCCCAGCATTTT. Its protein is CASSFGQGGQPQHF.